The rows below give T cell receptor beta chains drawn from one sample of a study of shared clonotypes between healthy human individuals. Assay: immunoSEQ multiplex PCR; the TCRdb copy retains only in-frame clones and omits some. The sample lists fewer than 550,000 clones, around 79% seen once, with around 12% in the top ten. Sequenced input: PBMCs. These TCRs come from a woman aged 40 to 50 in good health. Some clones in this sample may be carry-over from other donors' samples. CDR3s include the opening cysteine and the closing phenylalanine or tryptophan. The order of the fields is V gene, J gene, CDR3 protein.

V: TRBV11-2; J: TRBJ2-1; CDR3: CASSLLAGEQFF
V: TRBV28; J: TRBJ1-5; CDR3: CASSLLTQPQHF
V: TRBV2; J: TRBJ1-1; CDR3: CASSVNVAEAFF
V: TRBV27; J: TRBJ1-2; CDR3: CASSSGFGYTF
V: TRBV5-1; J: TRBJ1-2; CDR3: CASSLEEGLNYGYTF
V: TRBV19; J: TRBJ2-3; CDR3: CATSRQGPTDTQYF
V: TRBV30; J: TRBJ2-3; CDR3: CAWKGDLAEDTQYF
V: TRBV5-1; J: TRBJ2-2; CDR3: CASSFLSGSGTGELFF
V: TRBV4-2; J: TRBJ2-7; CDR3: CASSQLAAYEQYF
V: TRBV18; J: TRBJ2-6; CDR3: CASSRDTGASGANVLTF
V: TRBV30; J: TRBJ1-5; CDR3: CAWSASRLGGGQPQHF
V: TRBV11-1; J: TRBJ2-1; CDR3: CASSLPAGVNEQFF
V: TRBV5-6; J: TRBJ1-1; CDR3: CASSLGRRNTEAFF
V: TRBV5-6; J: TRBJ1-2; CDR3: CASSLRGYDYGYTF
V: TRBV7-3; J: TRBJ2-5; CDR3: CASSSEYQETQYF
V: TRBV6-5; J: TRBJ2-1; CDR3: CASSYSLGNEQFF
V: TRBV7-8; J: TRBJ1-2; CDR3: CASSSYYQGADGYTF
V: TRBV19; J: TRBJ2-2; CDR3: CASSDRGRTGELFF
V: TRBV2; J: TRBJ2-1; CDR3: CASSPGGGDEQFF
V: TRBV30; J: TRBJ2-1; CDR3: CAWSAASVYNEQFF